These T cell receptor beta chains were read from a single sample in a study of graft-versus-host responses after intestinal transplantation. Assay used: immunoSEQ multiplex PCR; TCRdb lists only in-frame clones, some missing. The sample shows around 97,000 clones, approximately 93% of them seen only once. No antigen has been assigned to these receptors. Specimen: unstimulated CD8+ T cells sorted from spleen or lymph node cells, collected before intestinal transplant. These receptors came from a human donor who received an intestinal transplant. The CDR3 runs from the conserved cysteine through the conserved F or W. The D gene is left open where the match is weak. Clone size is not always given. Where it is, it says once, few, many or a class for expanded clones.

TRBD1 | TRBJ1-2 | NA | TRBV13 | CASSYRGDYGYTF | TGTGCCAGCAGCTACAGGGGGGACTATGGCTACACCTTC
NA | TRBJ1-1 | NA | TRBV6-5 | CASSPGPMNTEAFF | TGTGCCAGCAGTCCCGGACCGATGAACACTGAAGCTTTCTTT
NA | TRBJ2-5 | NA | TRBV6-1 | CASSEGSSGETQYF | TGTGCCAGCAGTGAAGGCTCCAGCGGGGAGACCCAGTACTTC
NA | TRBJ2-2 | NA | TRBV27 | CASSLYRLGTGELFF | TGTGCCAGCAGTTTATACAGGCTGGGGACCGGGGAGCTGTTTTTT
NA | TRBJ2-1 | once | TRBV9 | CASSVELLGHNEQFF | TGTGCCAGCAGCGTAGAACTCCTAGGGCACAATGAGCAGTTCTTC
NA | TRBJ1-1 | few | TRBV19 | CASSIDPAWEAFF | TGTGCCAGTAGTATAGATCCCGCCTGGGAAGCTTTCTTT
TRBD1 | TRBJ2-2 | NA | TRBV5-1 | CASSFGTGGFGELFF | TGCGCCAGCAGCTTCGGGACAGGGGGCTTCGGGGAGCTGTTTTTT
TRBD1 | TRBJ1-1 | NA | TRBV9 | CASSAGMTGVLEAFF | TGTGCCAGCAGCGCGGGCATGACAGGGGTGCTTGAAGCTTTCTTT
NA | TRBJ2-5 | NA | TRBV9 | CASSGQGETQYF | TGTGCCAGCAGTGGCCAGGGGGAGACCCAGTACTTC
NA | TRBJ2-3 | once | TRBV18 | CASSPPEGASTDTQYF | TGTGCCAGCTCACCACCCGAAGGGGCTAGCACAGATACGCAGTATTTT
NA | TRBJ2-1 | NA | TRBV30 | CACYPGPLGTNEQFF | TGTGCCTGTTATCCGGGACCCTTAGGGACCAATGAGCAGTTCTTC
NA | TRBJ1-1 | NA | TRBV19 | CASSISHNTEAFF | TGTGCCAGTAGTATAAGTCATAACACTGAAGCTTTCTTT
NA | TRBJ2-1 | NA | TRBV7-9 | CASNSHNSYNEQFF | TGTGCCAGCAATAGCCACAACTCCTACAATGAGCAGTTCTTC
NA | TRBJ2-1 | NA | TRBV2 | CASSEYNEQFF | TGTGCCAGCAGTGAATACAATGAGCAGTTCTTC
NA | TRBJ2-1 | NA | TRBV7-9 | CASSFPERLDNEQFF | TGTGCCAGCAGCTTCCCCGAAAGGCTTGACAATGAGCAGTTCTTC
NA | TRBJ1-1 | NA | TRBV7-2 | CASSYDGMWMNTEAFF | TGTGCCAGCAGCTATGACGGGATGTGGATGAACACTGAAGCTTTCTTT
NA | TRBJ1-6 | NA | TRBV2 | CASRSDRSSYNSPLHF | TGTGCCAGCAGATCAGACCGGAGCTCCTATAATTCACCCCTCCACTTT
NA | TRBJ1-1 | NA | TRBV5-1 | CASSLAKGHTEAFF | TGCGCCAGCAGCTTGGCTAAGGGGCACACTGAAGCTTTCTTT
NA | TRBJ1-2 | NA | TRBV6-5 | CASSYSSSEGYTF | TGTGCCAGCAGTTACTCGAGTTCCGAGGGCTACACCTTC
TRBD1 | TRBJ2-7 | NA | TRBV11-2 | CASSLVRDRESYEQYF | TGTGCCAGCAGCTTAGTGCGGGACAGGGAATCCTACGAGCAGTACTTC
NA | TRBJ1-6 | once | TRBV10-3 | CAISEVQAHNSPLHF | TGTGCCATCAGTGAGGTACAGGCTCATAATTCACCCCTCCACTTT
NA | TRBJ2-1 | NA | TRBV5-1 | CASRELGTSYNEQFF | TGCGCCAGCAGAGAGTTAGGGACCTCCTACAATGAGCAGTTCTTC
NA | TRBJ2-2 | once | TRBV5-6 | CASSGTTNTGELFF | TGTGCCAGCAGCGGGACAACCAACACCGGGGAGCTGTTTTTT
TRBD2 | TRBJ2-3 | NA | TRBV15 | CATSLAEFTDTQYF | TGTGCCACCAGTCTAGCGGAGTTTACAGATACGCAGTATTTT
NA | TRBJ2-3 | NA | TRBV30 | CAADRVGTDTQYF | TGTGCCGCCGATCGGGTGGGCACAGATACGCAGTATTTT
NA | TRBJ1-2 | NA | TRBV4-1 | CASSHTAEGGYGYTF | TGCGCCAGCAGCCACACAGCTGAGGGCGGCTATGGCTACACCTTC
TRBD1 | TRBJ2-7 | NA | TRBV14 | CASSQDEYWDRSYEQYF | TGTGCCAGCAGCCAAGATGAATACTGGGACAGAAGTTACGAGCAGTACTTC
NA | TRBJ1-6 | NA | TRBV5-3 | CARSLPGPKLENNSPLHF | TGTGCCAGAAGCTTGCCGGGACCAAAACTAGAGAATAATTCACCCCTCCACTTT
TRBD1 | TRBJ2-2 | NA | TRBV10-2 | CASRERQGAGELFF | TGCGCCAGCAGGGAGAGACAGGGTGCCGGGGAGCTGTTTTTT
NA | TRBJ1-5 | NA | TRBV21-1 | CASSNEDRENNQPQHF | TGTGCCAGCAGCAATGAAGACAGGGAGAACAATCAGCCCCAGCATTTT
NA | TRBJ2-7 | NA | TRBV5-1 | CASSLLGASYEQYF | TGCGCCAGCAGCTTGTTGGGGGCCTCCTACGAGCAGTACTTC
TRBD2 | TRBJ2-3 | NA | TRBV11-2 | CASSLSLAGLGDTQYF | TGTGCCAGCAGCTTAAGTCTAGCGGGCCTTGGAGATACGCAGTATTTT
NA | TRBJ1-6 | once | TRBV10-1 | CASSSYSPLHF | TGCGCCAGCAGTTCCTATTCACCCCTCCACTTT
TRBD1 | TRBJ1-2 | NA | TRBV4-1 | CASSQGQGLNYGYTF | TGCGCCAGCAGCCAAGGACAGGGCCTTAACTATGGCTACACCTTC
NA | TRBJ2-2 | once | TRBV7-9 | CASSLNQLADYTGELFF | TGTGCCAGCAGCCTAAACCAATTAGCGGACTACACCGGGGAGCTGTTTTTT
TRBD2 | TRBJ2-1 | NA | TRBV5-1 | CASSPRGTSGGPEQFF | TGCGCCAGCAGCCCCCGAGGGACTAGCGGGGGGCCTGAGCAGTTCTTC
NA | TRBJ2-7 | NA | TRBV14 | CASSQGRRLLYEQYF | TGTGCCAGCAGCCAAGGGAGGAGGCTTCTATACGAGCAGTACTTC
NA | TRBJ2-1 | NA | TRBV2 | CASSEYWDGPSSSSYNEQFF | TGTGCCAGCAGCGAGTACTGGGACGGCCCTTCTTCGAGCTCCTACAATGAGCAGTTCTTC
NA | TRBJ2-7 | few | TRBV19 | CASSITIPTREQYF | TGTGCCAGTAGTATTACAATACCTACGAGGGAGCAGTACTTC
NA | TRBJ2-2 | NA | TRBV6-5 | CASSYAQGSGELFF | TGTGCCAGCAGTTACGCACAGGGTTCCGGGGAGCTGTTTTTT
NA | TRBJ1-2 | NA | TRBV7-9 | CASSSTYGYTF | TGTGCCAGCAGCTCCACCTATGGCTACACCTTC
TRBD1 | TRBJ1-6 | NA | TRBV5-1 | CASSLEEGARSPLHF | TGCGCCAGCAGCTTGGAGGAGGGGGCAAGGTCACCCCTCCACTTT
TRBD2 | TRBJ2-1 | NA | TRBV28 | CASSSPAGFSYNEQFF | TGTGCCAGCAGTTCCCCAGCGGGGTTCTCCTACAATGAGCAGTTCTTC